This T cell receptor (beta chain) derives from a study of patients and donors after allogeneic stem cell transplantation. This clonotype was observed many times. Germline CDR1 is LGHDT and CDR2 is YNNKEL (reference sequence). CDR3 length equals 13 residues. The ends were cut back, 0 bases at V and 7 bases at J, with 9 bases in the middle. In TCRdb, the RT-PCR reads were re-called with MiXCR into one record per CDR3 protein. The sample shows approximately 160,000 distinct CDR3 sequences, around 28% of them seen only once. The source of this sequence is a human donor who was either an allogeneic HSCT recipient or a stem cell or donor lymphocyte infusion donor (not recorded which). It is not recorded whose cells these are; they may come from a transplant donor. Sequences were obtained from blood, either unsorted or a sorted T cell fraction (not recorded which). The gene calls are TRBV3-1 and TRBJ1-2, with D unclear. As DNA, the CDR3 is TGTGCCAGCAGCCAAGAACGGCGCAGTGGCTACACCTTC. This translates into CASSQERRSGYTF.